Described below is a single TCR beta chain sequence and its context. What it binds is not known. The data belong to a study of beta chain features in type 1 diabetes. Study conclusions and caveats: People with Type 1 diabetes carried modestly yet significantly shorter TCRB CDR3s in all four CD4+ subsets.

Sequencing targeted expressed TCRB transcripts, as all isolated RNA had been reverse transcribed. The data were produced by immunoSEQ multiplex PCR, yet TCRdb's version contains in-frame clones alone and is incomplete. The table records almost 350,000 clones, about a tenth of them present only once. Input material: central memory CD4+ T cells from blood. The TCR comes from a man in his thirties or forties with type 1 diabetes.

The DNA for the CDR3 is TGCGCCAGCAGCGGCGGACAGGGTTCGGACGAGCAGTACTTC. Protein product: CASSGGQGSDEQYF. The chain joins TRBV5-1 to TRBJ2-7; 8 bases match TRBD1. Germline V CDR1 and CDR2: SGHRS, YFSETQ. The J segment lost 5 bases and the V segment lost 4 bases, leaving 8 bases of the junction unmatched. This CDR3 has 14 residues.